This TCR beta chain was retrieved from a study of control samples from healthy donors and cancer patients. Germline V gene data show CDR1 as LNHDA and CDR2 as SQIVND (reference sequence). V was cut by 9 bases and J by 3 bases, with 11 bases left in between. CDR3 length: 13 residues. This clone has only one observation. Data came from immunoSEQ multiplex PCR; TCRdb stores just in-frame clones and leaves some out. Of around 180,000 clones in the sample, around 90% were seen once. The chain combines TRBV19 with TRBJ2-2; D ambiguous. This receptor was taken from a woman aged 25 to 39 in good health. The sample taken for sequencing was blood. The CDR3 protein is CASLGRDTGELFF. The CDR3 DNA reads TGTGCCAGCCTAGGTAGGGACACCGGGGAGCTGTTTTTT. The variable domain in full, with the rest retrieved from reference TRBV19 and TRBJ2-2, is DGGITQSPKYLFRKEGQNVTLSCEQNLNHDAMYWYRQDPGQGLRLIYYSQIVNDFQKGDIAEGYSVSREKKESFPLTVTSAQKNPTAFYLCASLGRDTGELFFGEGSRLTVL.